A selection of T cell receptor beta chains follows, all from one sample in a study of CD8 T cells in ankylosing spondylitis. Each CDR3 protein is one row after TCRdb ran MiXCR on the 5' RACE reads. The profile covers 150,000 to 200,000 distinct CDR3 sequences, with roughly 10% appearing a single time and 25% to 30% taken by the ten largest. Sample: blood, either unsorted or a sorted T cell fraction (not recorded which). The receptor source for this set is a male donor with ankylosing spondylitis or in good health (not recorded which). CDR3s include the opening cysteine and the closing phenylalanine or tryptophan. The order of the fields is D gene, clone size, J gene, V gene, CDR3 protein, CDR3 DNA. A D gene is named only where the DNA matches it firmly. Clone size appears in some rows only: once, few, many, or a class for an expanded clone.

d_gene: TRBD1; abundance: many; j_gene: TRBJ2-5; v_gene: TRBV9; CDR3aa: CASSVSSGQGETQYF; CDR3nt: TGTGCCAGCAGCGTTTCTAGTGGACAGGGGGAGACCCAGTACTTC
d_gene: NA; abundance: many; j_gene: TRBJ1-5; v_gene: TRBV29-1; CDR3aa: CSVQKQSNQPQHF; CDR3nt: TGCAGCGTTCAAAAGCAGAGCAATCAGCCCCAGCATTTT
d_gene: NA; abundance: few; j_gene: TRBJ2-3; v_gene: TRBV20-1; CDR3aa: CSALGEMGDTQYF; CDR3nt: TGCAGTGCTCTAGGGGAGATGGGAGATACGCAGTATTTT
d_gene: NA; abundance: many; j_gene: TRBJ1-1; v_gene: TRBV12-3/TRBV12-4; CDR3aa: CASSLENTEAFF; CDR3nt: TGTGCCAGCAGCCTTGAAAACACTGAAGCTTTCTTT
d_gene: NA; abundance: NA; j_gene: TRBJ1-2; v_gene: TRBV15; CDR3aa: CATSRDRVTGYTF; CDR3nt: TGTGCCACCAGCAGAGATAGGGTCACTGGCTACACCTTC
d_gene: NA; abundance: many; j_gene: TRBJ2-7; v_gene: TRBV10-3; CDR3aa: CAFLNSAGEQYF; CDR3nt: TGTGCCTTCCTCAATAGTGCTGGCGAGCAGTACTTC
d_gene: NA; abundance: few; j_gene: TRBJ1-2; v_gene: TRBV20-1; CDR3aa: CSARTGAVNYGYTF; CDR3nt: TGCAGTGCTAGAACCGGGGCAGTCAACTATGGCTACACCTTC
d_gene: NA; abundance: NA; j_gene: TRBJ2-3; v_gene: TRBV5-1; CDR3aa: CASSPTDPSTDTQYF; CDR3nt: TGCGCCAGCAGCCCGACAGATCCTAGCACAGATACGCAGTATTTT
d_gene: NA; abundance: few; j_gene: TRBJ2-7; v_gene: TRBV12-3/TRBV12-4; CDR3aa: CASSFQVEQYF; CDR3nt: TGTGCCAGCAGTTTCCAAGTCGAGCAGTACTTC
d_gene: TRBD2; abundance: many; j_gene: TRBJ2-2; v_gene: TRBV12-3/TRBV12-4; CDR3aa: CASSFGLAGGELFF; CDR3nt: TGTGCCAGCAGTTTCGGACTAGCGGGCGGGGAGCTGTTTTTT
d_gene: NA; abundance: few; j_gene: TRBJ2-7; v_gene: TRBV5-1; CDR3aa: CASKPPGGEWEQYF; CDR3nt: TGCGCCAGCAAGCCGCCTGGAGGGGAATGGGAGCAGTACTTC
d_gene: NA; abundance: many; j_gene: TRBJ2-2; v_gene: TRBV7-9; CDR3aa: CASSSLKAGTNTGELFF; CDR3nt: TGTGCCAGCAGCTCCCTAAAGGCGGGCACGAACACCGGGGAGCTGTTTTTT
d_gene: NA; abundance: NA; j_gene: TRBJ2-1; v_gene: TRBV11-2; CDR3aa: CASSLSHTQRHNEQFF; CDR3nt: TGTGCCAGCAGCTTATCCCATACACAGCGACACAATGAGCAGTTCTTC
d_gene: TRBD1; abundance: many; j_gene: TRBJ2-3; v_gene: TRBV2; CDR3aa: CASSRGQSTDTQYF; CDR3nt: TGTGCCAGCAGTAGGGGACAGTCCACAGATACGCAGTATTTT
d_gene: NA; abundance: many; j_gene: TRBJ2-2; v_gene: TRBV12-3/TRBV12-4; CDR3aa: CASSLGGWRAELFF; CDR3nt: TGTGCCAGCAGTTTAGGCGGTTGGAGGGCGGAGCTGTTTTTT
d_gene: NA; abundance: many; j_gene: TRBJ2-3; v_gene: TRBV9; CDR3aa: CASTPWRSSTDTQYF; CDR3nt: TGTGCCAGCACCCCGTGGCGGTCTAGCACAGATACGCAGTATTTT
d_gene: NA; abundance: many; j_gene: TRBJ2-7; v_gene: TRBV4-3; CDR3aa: CASSQTVGGDYIEQYF; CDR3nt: TGCGCCAGCAGCCAAACCGTGGGAGGCGATTACATCGAGCAGTACTTC
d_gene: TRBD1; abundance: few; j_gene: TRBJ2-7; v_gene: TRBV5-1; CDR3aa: CASSLDGTGGINEQYF; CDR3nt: TGCGCCAGCAGCTTGGACGGGACAGGGGGCATAAACGAGCAGTACTTC
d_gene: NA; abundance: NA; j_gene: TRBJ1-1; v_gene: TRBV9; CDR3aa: CASSVATQGLTGTEAFF; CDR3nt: TGTGCCAGCAGCGTAGCTACCCAGGGGTTGACCGGAACTGAAGCTTTCTTT
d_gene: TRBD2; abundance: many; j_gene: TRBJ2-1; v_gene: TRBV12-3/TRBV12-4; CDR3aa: CASSSFGRGVNNEQFF; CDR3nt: TGTGCCAGCAGTTCCTTCGGGAGGGGGGTTAACAATGAGCAGTTCTTC
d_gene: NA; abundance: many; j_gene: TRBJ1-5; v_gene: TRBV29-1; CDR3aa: CSVAGGGNQPQHF; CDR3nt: TGCAGCGTTGCGGGCGGTGGCAATCAGCCCCAGCATTTT
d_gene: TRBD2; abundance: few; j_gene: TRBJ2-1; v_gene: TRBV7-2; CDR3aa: CASSLVREGEQFF; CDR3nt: TGTGCCAGCAGCTTAGTCAGGGAGGGTGAGCAGTTCTTC
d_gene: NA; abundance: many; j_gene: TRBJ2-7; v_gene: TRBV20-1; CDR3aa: CSANTGLGEQYF; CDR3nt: TGCAGTGCGAATACAGGGCTCGGCGAGCAGTACTTC